This T cell receptor (beta chain) emerged from a study of T cells in Graves' hyperthyroidism and ophthalmopathy. In this sample, this clonotype turned up a few times. Germline V gene data show CDR1 as MNHNY and CDR2 as SVGAGI (reference sequence). This CDR3 has 18 amino acids. V was pared by 0 bases and J by 4 bases, with 8 bases of the junction left unmatched. TCR beta CDR3 regions were amplified from RNA. HTBI primers were used for first-round RT-PCR of the TCR CDR3. TCRdb reprocessed the multiplex PCR reads with MiXCR, giving one entry per CDR3 protein. The table lists hundreds of thousands of distinct CDR3 sequences, approximately 15% of them singletons, with around 18% in the top ten. The study based diagnoses on clinical symptoms, serum thyroxine and TRAb, thyroid ultrasound and orbital computed tomography.

The genes are TRBV6-6 and TRBJ2-2, with TRBD2 matching 10 bases. The TCR was taken from a woman aged 18-29 years with Graves' hyperthyroidism. Sequencing was done on a sample of blood. In DNA form, the CDR3 reads TGTGCCAGCAGTTACTCGCAGCGGGGGGGCCTGGGCACCGGGGAGCTGTTTTTT. It encodes CASSYSQRGGLGTGELFF.